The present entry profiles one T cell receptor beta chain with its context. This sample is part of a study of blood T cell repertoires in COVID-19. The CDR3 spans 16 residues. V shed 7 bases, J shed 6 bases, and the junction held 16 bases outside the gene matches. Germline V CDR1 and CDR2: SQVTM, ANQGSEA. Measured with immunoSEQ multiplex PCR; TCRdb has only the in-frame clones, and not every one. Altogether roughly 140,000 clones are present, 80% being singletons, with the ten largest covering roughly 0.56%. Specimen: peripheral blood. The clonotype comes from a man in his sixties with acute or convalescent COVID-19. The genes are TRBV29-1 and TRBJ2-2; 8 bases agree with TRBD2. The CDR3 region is CSARRVAGSLAGELFF. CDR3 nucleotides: TGCAGCGCCCGGAGGGTAGCGGGGTCTTTGGCCGGGGAGCTGTTTTTT.